This entry concerns a single T cell receptor (beta chain). The data originate from a study of blood T cell repertoires in COVID-19. About the study: There were acute and convalescent COVID-19 samples, and they came from the United States, Italy and Spain.

Repertoires were generated with immunoSEQ multiplex PCR, while TCRdb's copy carries only in-frame clones and drops some. The table has approximately 67,000 clones, less than 95% seen once. CDR3 length: 14 residues. With 10 bases clipped from V and 1 base from J, the junction kept 10 bases outside the gene matches. Germline CDR1 reads MNHEY; CDR2 reads SVGAGI. This clonotype was sampled from a woman aged 55 to 70 with active COVID-19. The sequenced material came from peripheral blood. The chain recombines TRBV6-5 with TRBJ2-7; TRBD2 matches at 7 bases. As DNA, the CDR3 is TGTGCCACCCCTCGGGGGGAGGGATCCTACGAGCAGTACTTC. This gives the protein CATPRGEGSYEQYF.